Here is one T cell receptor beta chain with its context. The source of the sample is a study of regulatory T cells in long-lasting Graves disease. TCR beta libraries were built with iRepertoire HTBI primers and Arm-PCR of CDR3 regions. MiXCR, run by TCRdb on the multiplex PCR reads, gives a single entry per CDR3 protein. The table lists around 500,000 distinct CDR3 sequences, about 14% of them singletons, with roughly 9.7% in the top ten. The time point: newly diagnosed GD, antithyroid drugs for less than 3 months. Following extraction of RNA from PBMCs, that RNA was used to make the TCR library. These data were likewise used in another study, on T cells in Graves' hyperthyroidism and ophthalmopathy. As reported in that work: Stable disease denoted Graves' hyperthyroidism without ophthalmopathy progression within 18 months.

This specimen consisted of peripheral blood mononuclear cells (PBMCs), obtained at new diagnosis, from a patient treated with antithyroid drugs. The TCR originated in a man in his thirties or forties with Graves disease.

CDR3 nucleotides: TGCAGTGCTACTCCACCGCTGACCGGGACTAGCGAGGGGCAGTACTTC. Translation gives CSATPPLTGTSEGQYF. The V and J genes are TRBV20-1 and TRBJ2-7, with 10 positions matching TRBD2. Germline CDR1 DFQATT, CDR2 SNEGSKA (reference sequence). CDR3 length: 16 amino acids. V trimming: 4 bases; J trimming: 9 bases; junction bases outside the gene matches: 18.